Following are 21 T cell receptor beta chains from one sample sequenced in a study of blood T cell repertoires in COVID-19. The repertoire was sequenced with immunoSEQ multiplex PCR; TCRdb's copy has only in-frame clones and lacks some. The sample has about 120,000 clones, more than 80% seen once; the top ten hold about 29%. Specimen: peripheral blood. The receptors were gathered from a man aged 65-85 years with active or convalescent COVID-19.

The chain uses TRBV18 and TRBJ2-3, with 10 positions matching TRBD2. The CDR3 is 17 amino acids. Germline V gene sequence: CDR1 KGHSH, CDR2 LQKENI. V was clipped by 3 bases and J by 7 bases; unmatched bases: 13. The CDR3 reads CASSPTMTSSGSHTQYF. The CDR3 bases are TGTGCCAGCTCACCCACAATGACGTCTAGCGGGAGTCATACGCAGTATTTT. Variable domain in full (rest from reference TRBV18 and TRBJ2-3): NAGVMQNPRHLVRRRGQEARLRCSPMKGHSHVYWYRQLPEEGLKFMVYLQKENIIDESGMPKERFSAEFPKEGPSILRIQQVVRGDSAAYFCASSPTMTSSGSHTQYFGPGTRLTVL.

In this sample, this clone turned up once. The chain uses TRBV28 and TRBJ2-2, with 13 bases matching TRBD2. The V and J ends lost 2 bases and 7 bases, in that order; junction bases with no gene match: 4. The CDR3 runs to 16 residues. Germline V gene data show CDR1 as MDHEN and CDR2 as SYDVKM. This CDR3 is CASSLGLAGDIGELFF. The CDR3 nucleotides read TGTGCCAGCAGTTTAGGACTAGCGGGAGACATCGGGGAGCTGTTTTTT.

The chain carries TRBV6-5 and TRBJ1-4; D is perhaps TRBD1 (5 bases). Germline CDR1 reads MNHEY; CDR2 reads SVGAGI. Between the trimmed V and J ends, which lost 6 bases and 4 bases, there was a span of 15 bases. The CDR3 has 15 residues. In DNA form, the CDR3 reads TGTGCCAGCAGCCCGTCAGGGTTAGGTAATGAAAAACTGTTTTTT. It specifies CASSPSGLGNEKLFF.

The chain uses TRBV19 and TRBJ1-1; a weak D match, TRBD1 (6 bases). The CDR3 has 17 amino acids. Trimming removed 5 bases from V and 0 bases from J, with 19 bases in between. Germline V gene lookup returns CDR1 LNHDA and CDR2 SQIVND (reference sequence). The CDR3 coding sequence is TGTGCCAGTAGTTTATACCCCCCCCAGGGGCTGAACACTGAAGCTTTCTTT. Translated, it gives CASSLYPPQGLNTEAFF.

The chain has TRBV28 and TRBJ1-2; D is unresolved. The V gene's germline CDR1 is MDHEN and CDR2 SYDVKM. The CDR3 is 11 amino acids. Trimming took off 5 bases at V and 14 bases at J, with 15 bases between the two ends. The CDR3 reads CASSASGDVTF. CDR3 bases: TGTGCCAGCAGTGCCTCCGGAGATGTGACCTTC.

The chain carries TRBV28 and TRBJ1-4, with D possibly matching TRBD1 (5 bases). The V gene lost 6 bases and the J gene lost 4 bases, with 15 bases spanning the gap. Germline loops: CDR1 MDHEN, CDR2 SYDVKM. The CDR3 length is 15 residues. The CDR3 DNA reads TGTGCCAGCAGAACGTGGGGGGGAAGTAATGAAAAACTGTTTTTT. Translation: CASRTWGGSNEKLFF.

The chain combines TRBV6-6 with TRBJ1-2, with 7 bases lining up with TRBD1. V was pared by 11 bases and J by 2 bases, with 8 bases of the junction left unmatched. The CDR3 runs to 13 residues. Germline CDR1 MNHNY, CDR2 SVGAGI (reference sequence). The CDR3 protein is CAGHIGGNYGYTF. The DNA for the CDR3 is TGTGCCGGACATATAGGGGGCAACTATGGCTACACCTTC.

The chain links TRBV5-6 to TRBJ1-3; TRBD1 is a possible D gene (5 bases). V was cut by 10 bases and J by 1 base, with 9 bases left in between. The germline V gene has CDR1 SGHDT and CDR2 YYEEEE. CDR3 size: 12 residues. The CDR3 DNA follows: TGTGCCGCGGGGGTGTCTGGAAACACCATATATTTT. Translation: CAAGVSGNTIYF.

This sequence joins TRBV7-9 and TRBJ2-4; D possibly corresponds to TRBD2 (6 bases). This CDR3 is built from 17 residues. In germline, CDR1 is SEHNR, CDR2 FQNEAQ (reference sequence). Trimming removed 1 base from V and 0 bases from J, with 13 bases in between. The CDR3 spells CASSLDRDSLAKNIQYF. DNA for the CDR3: TGTGCCAGCAGCTTAGACCGGGACTCTCTAGCCAAAAACATTCAGTACTTC.

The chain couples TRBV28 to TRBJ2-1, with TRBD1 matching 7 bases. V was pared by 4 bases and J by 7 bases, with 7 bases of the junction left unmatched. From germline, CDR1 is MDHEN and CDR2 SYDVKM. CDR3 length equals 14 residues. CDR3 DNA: TGTGCCAGCAGTTGGACAGGCGGCGGGAATGAGCAGTTCTTC. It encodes CASSWTGGGNEQFF.

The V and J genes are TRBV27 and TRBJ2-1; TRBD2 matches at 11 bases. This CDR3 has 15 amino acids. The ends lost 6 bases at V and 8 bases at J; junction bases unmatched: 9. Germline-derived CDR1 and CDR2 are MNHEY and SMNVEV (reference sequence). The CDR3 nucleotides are TGTGCCAGCAGAAACTGGCTAGCGGGAGGCGATGAGCAGTTCTTC. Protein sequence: CASRNWLAGGDEQFF.

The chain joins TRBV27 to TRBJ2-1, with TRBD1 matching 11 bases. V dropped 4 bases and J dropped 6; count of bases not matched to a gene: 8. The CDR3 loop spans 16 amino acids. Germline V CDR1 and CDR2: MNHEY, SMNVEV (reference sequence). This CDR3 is CASSYRGQGVRNEQFF. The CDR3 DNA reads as TGTGCCAGCAGTTATAGGGGACAGGGGGTCCGCAATGAGCAGTTCTTC.

The CDR3 sequence is CASSSIGGEQYF. CDR3 DNA sequence: TGTGCCAGCAGTTCCATTGGGGGGGAGCAGTACTTC. The chain is built from TRBV6-5 and TRBJ2-7, with D possibly matching TRBD2 (6 bases). The CDR3 has 12 amino acids. Trimming cost V 4 bases and J 7 bases, with 11 bases left between them. Per the germline V gene, CDR1 is MNHEY and CDR2 is SVGAGI.

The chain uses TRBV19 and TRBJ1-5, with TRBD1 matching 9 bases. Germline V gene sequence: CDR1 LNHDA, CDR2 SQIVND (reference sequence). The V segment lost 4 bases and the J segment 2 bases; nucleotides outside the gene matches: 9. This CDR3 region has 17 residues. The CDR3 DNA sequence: TGTGCCAGTAGTAGAGGAAGGACAGGGGATGGCAATCAGCCCCAGCATTTT. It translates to CASSRGRTGDGNQPQHF.

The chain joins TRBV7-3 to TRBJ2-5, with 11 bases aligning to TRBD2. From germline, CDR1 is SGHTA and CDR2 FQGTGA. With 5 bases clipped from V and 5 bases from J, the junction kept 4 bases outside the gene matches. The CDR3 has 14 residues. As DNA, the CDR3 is TGTGCCAGCAGCCCACTAGCGGGAGCGGAGACCCAGTACTTC. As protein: CASSPLAGAETQYF.

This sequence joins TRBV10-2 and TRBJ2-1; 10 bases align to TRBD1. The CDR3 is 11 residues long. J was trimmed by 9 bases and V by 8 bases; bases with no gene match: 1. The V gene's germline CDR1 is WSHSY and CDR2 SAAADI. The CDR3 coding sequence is TGCGCCAGCGGACAGGGGGGTGAGCAGTTCTTC. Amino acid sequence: CASGQGGEQFF.

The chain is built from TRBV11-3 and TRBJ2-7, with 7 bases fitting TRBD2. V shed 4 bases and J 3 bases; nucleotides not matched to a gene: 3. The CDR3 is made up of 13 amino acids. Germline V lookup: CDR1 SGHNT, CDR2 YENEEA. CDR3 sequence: CASSSASGYEQYF. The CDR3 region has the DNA TGTGCCAGCAGCTCCGCTAGCGGCTACGAGCAGTACTTC. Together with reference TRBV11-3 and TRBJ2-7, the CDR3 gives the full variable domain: EAGVVQSPRYKIIEKKQPVAFWCNPISGHNTLYWYLQNLGQGPELLIRYENEEAVDDSQLPKDRFSAERLKGVDSTLKIQPAELGDSAVYLCASSSASGYEQYFGPGTRLTVT.

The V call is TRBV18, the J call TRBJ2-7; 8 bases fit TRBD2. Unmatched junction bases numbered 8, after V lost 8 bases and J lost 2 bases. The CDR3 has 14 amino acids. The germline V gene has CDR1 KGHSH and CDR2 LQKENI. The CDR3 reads CASAASGGPYEQYF. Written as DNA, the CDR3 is TGTGCCAGCGCAGCCTCGGGGGGGCCCTACGAGCAGTACTTC.

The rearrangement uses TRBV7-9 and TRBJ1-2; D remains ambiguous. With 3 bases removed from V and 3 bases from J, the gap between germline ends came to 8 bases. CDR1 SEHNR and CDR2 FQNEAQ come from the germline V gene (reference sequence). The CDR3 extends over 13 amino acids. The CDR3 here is CASSFSQDYGYTF. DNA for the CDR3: TGTGCCAGCAGCTTCTCGCAGGACTATGGCTACACCTTC.

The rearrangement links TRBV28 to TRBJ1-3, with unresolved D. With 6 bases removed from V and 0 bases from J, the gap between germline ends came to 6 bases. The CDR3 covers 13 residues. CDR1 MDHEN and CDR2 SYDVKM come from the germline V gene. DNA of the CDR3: TGTGCCAGCAGCTTCTACTCTGGAAACACCATATATTTT. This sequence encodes CASSFYSGNTIYF.

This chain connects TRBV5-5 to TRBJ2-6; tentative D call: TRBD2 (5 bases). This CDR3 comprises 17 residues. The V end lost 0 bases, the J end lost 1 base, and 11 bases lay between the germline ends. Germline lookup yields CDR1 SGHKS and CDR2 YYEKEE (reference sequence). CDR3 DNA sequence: TGTGCCAGCAGCTTGGGAGGGTCCTGGTCTGGGGCCAACGTCCTGACTTTC. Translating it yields CASSLGGSWSGANVLTF.